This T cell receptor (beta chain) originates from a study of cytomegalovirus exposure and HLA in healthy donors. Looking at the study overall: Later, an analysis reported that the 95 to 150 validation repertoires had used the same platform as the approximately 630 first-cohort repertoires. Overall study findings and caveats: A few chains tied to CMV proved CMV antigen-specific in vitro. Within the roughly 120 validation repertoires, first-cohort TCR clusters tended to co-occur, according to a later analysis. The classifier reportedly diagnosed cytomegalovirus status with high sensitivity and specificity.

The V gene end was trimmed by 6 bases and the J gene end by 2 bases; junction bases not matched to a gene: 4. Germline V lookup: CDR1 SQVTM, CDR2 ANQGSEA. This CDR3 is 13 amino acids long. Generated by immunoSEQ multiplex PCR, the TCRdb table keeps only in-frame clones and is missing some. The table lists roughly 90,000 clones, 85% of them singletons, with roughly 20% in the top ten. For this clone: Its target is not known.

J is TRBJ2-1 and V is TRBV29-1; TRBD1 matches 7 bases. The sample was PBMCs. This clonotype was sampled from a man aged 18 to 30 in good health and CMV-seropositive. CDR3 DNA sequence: TGCAGCGTACCGCAGGGGGCCTACAATGAGCAGTTCTTC. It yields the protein CSVPQGAYNEQFF.